This T cell receptor (beta chain) came from a study of T cells in Graves' hyperthyroidism and ophthalmopathy. Overall study: Specimen type is peripheral blood, collected at initial diagnosis prior to any treatment.

TCR beta CDR3 regions were amplified from RNA transcripts. First-round RT-PCR with HTBI primers amplified the TCR CDR3 region. TCRdb reanalysed the multiplex PCR reads using MiXCR and keeps one entry per CDR3 protein. The sample includes under 800,000 distinct CDR3 sequences, 14% of them seen just once. The sample holds a few counts of this clonotype. The CDR3 runs to 16 residues. V lost 7 bases to trimming and J lost 0 bases, with 16 bases between them. Germline assignment: CDR1 SGHRS and CDR2 YFSETQ. Sequenced input: blood. This TCR came from a woman aged 18-30 years with Graves' hyperthyroidism. The rearrangement links TRBV5-1 to TRBJ2-2; D is possibly TRBD1 (5 bases). CDR3 bases: TGCGCCAGCCGACTTACAGGAACTGCGAACACCGGGGAGCTGTTTTTT. Protein: CASRLTGTANTGELFF.